This TCR beta chain was captured by sequencing in a study of blood T cell repertoires in COVID-19. Study summary: Sites across the United States, Italy and Spain contributed samples from acute and convalescent COVID-19. From T cells, B-cell-depleted T cells, or PBMCs came the material, which was cDNA or gDNA.

In the original processing: Amplification from reference gene primers served as the basis for estimated nucleated cell counts. This table comes from immunoSEQ multiplex PCR, and its TCRdb copy is limited to in-frame clones, with some not included. V and J calls and clone size come straight from that table; D and trimming were deduced from the DNA. The profile shows about 36,000 clones, over 75% of them singletons. Germline V gene data show CDR1 as SGHDT and CDR2 as YYEEEE. V was trimmed by 1 base and J by 0 bases, leaving 11 bases between them. This CDR3 comprises 16 residues. The chain combines TRBV5-6 with TRBJ1-5; D is possibly TRBD1 (5 bases). The sample comprised peripheral blood. The sequence was collected from a human donor in a cohort sampled during active COVID-19. The CDR3 sequence: CASSLRGGDSNQPQHF. CDR3 DNA sequence: TGTGCCAGCAGCTTGCGGGGAGGGGATAGCAATCAGCCCCAGCATTTT.